This passage covers 22 T cell receptor beta chains from one sample sequenced in a study of OX40 agonist ivuxolimab in advanced cancers. The library was prepared using the immunoSEQ multiplex PCR assay. In its TCRdb copy, this immuneACCESS table keeps in-frame sequences only and misses some clones. Where compared with another copy, unresolved V genes explain less than half of these, and the others have no known cause. Present in this sample are about 78,000 clones, 92% of which were seen just once. 2.5% to 3% of the sample is in the top ten clones. The sequences come from CD4+ or CD8+ T cells sorted from blood, collected in a trial of the OX40 agonist ivuxolimab. These receptors were taken from an adult with an advanced solid tumor such as melanoma, head and neck, liver or kidney cancer.

This chain links TRBV4-1 with TRBJ1-2; 7 bases map to TRBD1. The germline gives CDR1 MGHRA, CDR2 YSYEKL. J was trimmed by 4 bases and V by 1 base; bases with no gene match: 6. The CDR3 contains 15 residues. CDR3 coding DNA: TGCGCCAGCAGCCAAGGGGAGGGGGCCGGCTATGGCTACACCTTC. Protein sequence: CASSQGEGAGYGYTF.

The chain combines TRBV11-2 with TRBJ2-1; tentative D call: TRBD2 (5 bases). CDR1 and CDR2 (germline): SGHAT, FQNNGV. The ends were cut back, 2 bases at V and 5 bases at J, with 13 bases in the middle. This CDR3 has 15 residues. CDR3 sequence: CASSLRAGFDNEQFF. In DNA form, the CDR3 reads TGTGCCAGCAGCTTACGGGCGGGCTTCGACAATGAGCAGTTCTTC.

The gene calls are TRBV18 and TRBJ1-2; D not resolved. Germline-derived CDR1 and CDR2 are KGHSH and LQKENI. V lost 2 bases and J lost 8, with 15 bases in between. This CDR3 comprises 14 residues. CDR3: CASSPVVPFGGYTF. The CDR3 DNA reads TGTGCCAGCTCACCAGTAGTGCCCTTTGGGGGCTACACCTTC.

The rearrangement links TRBV6-1 to TRBJ2-7; D is unclear. Germline CDR1 reads MNHNS; CDR2 reads SASEGT. The CDR3 runs 13 residues. V gave up 2 bases and J gave up 0 bases, with 5 bases separating them. The CDR3 here is CASSERHSYEQYF. The CDR3 DNA reads as TGTGCCAGCAGTGAAAGACACTCCTACGAGCAGTACTTC.

The chain employs TRBV5-6 and TRBJ1-6; D gene unclear. The CDR3 spans 18 residues. From germline, CDR1 is SGHDT and CDR2 YYEEEE. Trimming left V 0 bases short and J 0 bases short, with 13 bases between. The CDR3 loop is CASSLAGYVVSYNSPLHF. As DNA, the CDR3 is TGTGCCAGCAGCTTGGCGGGATACGTGGTCTCCTATAATTCACCCCTCCACTTT. Variable domain in full (rest from reference TRBV5-6 and TRBJ1-6): DAGVTQSPTHLIKTRGQQVTLRCSPKSGHDTVSWYQQALGQGPQFIFQYYEEEERQRGNFPDRFSGHQFPNYSSELNVNALLLGDSALYLCASSLAGYVVSYNSPLHFGNGTRLTVT.

The sample holds a few counts of this clone. The chain is built from TRBV10-3 and TRBJ2-2; tentatively, D is TRBD1 (6 bases). The length of the CDR3 is 16 residues. Trimming pared 7 bases from V and 4 bases from J, leaving 19 bases between. Germline CDR1 is ENHRY and CDR2 is SYGVKD. In DNA, the CDR3 is TGTGCCATCACGGACAGCCCCCGGTTGAGCACCGGGGAGCTGTTTTTT. Protein: CAITDSPRLSTGELFF.

This chain connects TRBV10-2 to TRBJ1-2; perhaps TRBD1 as D (6 bases). The CDR3 has 13 residues. Germline V gene lookup returns CDR1 WSHSY and CDR2 SAAADI. The V end lost 3 bases, the J end lost 5 bases, and 10 bases lay between the germline ends. CDR3 DNA sequence: TGCGCCAGCAGTGATACAGGGAGGTATGGCTACACCTTC. It encodes CASSDTGRYGYTF.

The chain has TRBV4-1 and TRBJ1-1; TRBD1 agrees at 8 bases. In germline, CDR1 is MGHRA, CDR2 YSYEKL. The V and J ends lost 0 bases and 5 bases, in that order; junction bases with no gene match: 14. The CDR3 consists of 18 residues. The CDR3, as DNA: TGCGCCAGCAGCCAAGATTCCCTCCCAGACAGGGGAGGGACTGAAGCTTTCTTT. Protein sequence: CASSQDSLPDRGGTEAFF.

The chain combines TRBV4-1 with TRBJ1-1, with a tentative D call TRBD1 (6 bases). Per the germline V gene, CDR1 is MGHRA and CDR2 is YSYEKL. The length of the CDR3 is 16 residues. Trimming shortened V by 3 bases and J by 5 bases, and 19 bases separated the two germline ends. In DNA, the CDR3 is TGCGCCAGCAGCCATCGAACGGCAGGGGAAAAGACTGAAGCTTTCTTT. This gives the protein CASSHRTAGEKTEAFF.

This clone was seen only a few times. This rearrangement joins TRBV5-6 to TRBJ1-2, with a weak D call TRBD1 (5 bases). Trimming took 4 bases from V and 2 from J, leaving 9 bases between them. The CDR3 consists of 13 residues. Germline lookup yields CDR1 SGHDT and CDR2 YYEEEE. Written as DNA, the CDR3 is TGTGCCAGCAGCCGCACAGGAAACTATGGCTACACCTTC. Translating it yields CASSRTGNYGYTF.

The CDR3 sequence is CATGERSNQPQHF. The CDR3 nucleotides read TGTGCCACCGGGGAGCGTAGCAATCAGCCCCAGCATTTT. The V gene is TRBV6-5, the J gene TRBJ1-5; the D is unclear. V lost 10 bases and J lost 0, with 10 bases in between. Germline CDR1 is MNHEY and CDR2 is SVGAGI. The CDR3 has 13 amino acids.

The V and J genes are TRBV7-9 and TRBJ1-2; tentatively, D is TRBD1 (6 bases). V was trimmed by 1 base and J by 0 bases, leaving 12 bases between them. The CDR3 is made up of 16 amino acids. In germline, CDR1 is SEHNR, CDR2 FQNEAQ (reference sequence). Here the CDR3 reads CASSLGGTPANYGYTF. The CDR3 DNA reads TGTGCCAGCAGCTTAGGCGGGACACCCGCTAACTATGGCTACACCTTC.

This clone was picked up a small number of times. The chain couples TRBV19 to TRBJ1-5; no clear D. This CDR3 comprises 13 residues. The V and J ends lost 1 base and 5 bases respectively, with 6 bases between them. Germline V gives CDR1 LNHDA, CDR2 SQIVND (reference sequence). The CDR3 protein is CASSIGRDQPQHF. The CDR3, as DNA: TGTGCCAGTAGTATAGGCCGGGATCAGCCCCAGCATTTT. The full variable domain, with the rest looked up from reference TRBV19 and TRBJ1-5, is DGGITQSPKYLFRKEGQNVTLSCEQNLNHDAMYWYRQDPGQGLRLIYYSQIVNDFQKGDIAEGYSVSREKKESFPLTVTSAQKNPTAFYLCASSIGRDQPQHFGDGTRLSIL.

The V and J genes are TRBV4-1 and TRBJ2-3; 8 bases line up with TRBD2. Trimming took 4 bases from V and 4 from J; bases not matched to a gene: 1. The CDR3 has 13 residues. Germline loops: CDR1 MGHRA, CDR2 YSYEKL. The CDR3 nucleotides read TGCGCCAGCAGCCCCGGGGGGGCAGATACGCAGTATTTT. Translated, it gives CASSPGGADTQYF.

The CDR3 coding sequence is TGTGCCAGCAGCTTAACCCCGGGACAGGGGGCAGGAACTAATGAAAAACTGTTTTTT. This codes for CASSLTPGQGAGTNEKLFF. The gene calls are TRBV7-9 and TRBJ1-4, with 12 bases lining up with TRBD1. Trimming removed 2 bases from V and 1 base from J; junction bases left unmatched: 8. The germline CDR1 and CDR2 sequences are SEHNR and FQNEAQ (reference sequence). The CDR3 length is 19 residues.

The V and J genes are TRBV5-4 and TRBJ1-2; 9 nucleotides line up with TRBD1. The CDR3 is 16 residues long. J gave up 4 bases and V 0 bases, and 7 bases lay outside the gene matches. Germline V gene data show CDR1 as SGHNT and CDR2 as YYREEE (reference sequence). The CDR3 spells CASSLGLDRGGYGYTF. The DNA for the CDR3 is TGTGCCAGCAGCTTGGGTTTGGACAGGGGAGGCTATGGCTACACCTTC.

To note about this clone: Other DNA variants within this sample encode the same CDR3. The J gene is TRBJ1-4, the V gene TRBV5-1; D is perhaps TRBD1 (6 bases). Germline V gives CDR1 SGHRS, CDR2 YFSETQ. V shed 0 bases and J shed 5 bases, with 11 bases lying between them. The CDR3 has 15 residues. The CDR3 DNA follows: TGCGCCAGCAGCTTGGTGGGGGCTACGAATGAAAAACTGTTTTTT. Its protein product is CASSLVGATNEKLFF.

About this clone itself: Other DNA sequences within the sample encode an identical CDR3. The chain employs TRBV18 and TRBJ2-5, with a possible D match to TRBD2 (5 bases). Trimming took off 3 bases at V and 4 bases at J, with 6 bases between the two ends. CDR3 length: 12 residues. Germline V lookup: CDR1 KGHSH, CDR2 LQKENI. The CDR3 loop is CASSPAGETQYF. The CDR3 DNA reads as TGTGCCAGCTCACCGGCGGGAGAGACCCAGTACTTC.

The J gene is TRBJ2-2, the V gene TRBV6-5, with unresolved D. The germline CDR1 and CDR2 sequences are MNHEY and SVGAGI. Trimming took off 6 bases at V and 7 bases at J, with 12 bases between the two ends. This CDR3 region has 13 residues. CDR3 region: CASSPSTGGELFF. The CDR3 DNA reads TGTGCCAGCAGCCCCTCGACGGGCGGGGAGCTGTTTTTT.

V and J are TRBV5-1 and TRBJ2-3; either TRBD1 or TRBD2 may fit D (5 bases each). The CDR3 covers 15 residues. V was shortened by 3 bases and J by 2 bases, with 13 bases between the two germline ends. The V gene's germline CDR1 is SGHRS and CDR2 YFSETQ. The CDR3: CASSSGPKATDTQYF. CDR3 nucleotides: TGCGCCAGCAGCTCGGGGCCTAAGGCCACAGATACGCAGTATTTT.

The chain joins TRBV7-2 to TRBJ2-6; 7 bases are a match to TRBD1. Germline-derived CDR1 and CDR2 are SGHTA and FQGNSA. J was trimmed by 0 bases and V by 2 bases; bases with no gene match: 7. CDR3 length: 18 residues. The CDR3 DNA reads as TGTGCCAGCAGCTTATTAGGGGACAGAACCTCTGGGGCCAACGTCCTGACTTTC. Its translation: CASSLLGDRTSGANVLTF.

The chain has TRBV4-2 and TRBJ1-3; D gene unclear. The V end was cut by 7 bases, the J end by 0 bases, with 16 bases between. CDR3 length: 16 residues. Germline CDR1 is LGHNA and CDR2 is YNFKEQ. The CDR3 here is CASTSVGKSSGNTIYF. CDR3 nucleotide sequence: TGTGCCAGCACCTCGGTGGGGAAGTCCTCTGGAAACACCATATATTTT.